This paragraph covers one T cell receptor (beta chain) sequence. This specimen comes from a study of OX40 agonist ivuxolimab in advanced cancers. The protocol was immunoSEQ multiplex PCR, while the TCRdb copy is restricted to in-frame clones and leaves out a portion. Here the sample spans under 25,000 clones, about 70% being singletons. Between the trimmed V and J ends, which lost 4 bases and 5 bases, there was a span of 18 bases. This CDR3 is built from 16 residues. Germline lookup yields CDR1 SGDLS and CDR2 YYNGEE. The V call is TRBV9, the J call TRBJ2-2, with D possibly called TRBD1 or TRBD2 (5 bases each). This specimen consisted of CD4+ or CD8+ T cells sorted from blood, obtained in a trial of the OX40 agonist ivuxolimab. The receptor was isolated from an adult with an advanced solid tumor such as melanoma, head and neck, liver or kidney cancer. CDR3 sequence: CASSYRFGVGTGELFF. In DNA, the CDR3 is TGTGCCAGCAGCTACAGGTTCGGGGTTGGGACCGGGGAGCTGTTTTTT.